The 30 T cell receptor beta chains below were found in one sample sequenced in a study of human T cells and chemical hapten exposure. Described time point: patch test 1, 2 weeks after DPC sensitization. This sample's treatment: therapeutic diphenylcyclopropenone sensitization with weekly scalp DPC. One entry per CDR3 protein, called by TCRdb with MiXCR from the RACE reads. This table has 84,000 or so distinct CDR3 sequences, approximately 10% appearing once. The material was whole blood, obtained in connection with sensitization to the hapten diphenylcyclopropenone (DPC). The receptors derive from a man aged 35-49 years with alopecia areata. Some clones in this sample may be carry-over from other donors' samples.

The table lists this clonotype with a few counts. This chain connects TRBV6-6 to TRBJ2-7; D is undetermined. The CDR3 loop spans 11 amino acids. V lost 3 bases and J 5 bases, leaving 5 bases between the germline ends. Germline V gives CDR1 MNHNY, CDR2 SVGAGI (reference sequence). The CDR3 sequence is CASSYLDEQYF. For the CDR3, the DNA is TGTGCCAGCAGTTATCTGGACGAGCAGTACTTC.

The chain has TRBV5-6 and TRBJ2-3, with TRBD2 matching 7 bases. CDR1 and CDR2 from the germline V gene are SGHDT and YYEEEE. Losses at the gene ends were 2 bases for V and 0 bases for J; bases not matched to a gene: 18. CDR3 size: 20 residues. The DNA of the CDR3 is TGTGCCAGCAGCTTCCGGGTACTAGCGCCCCAACCCGCTAGCACAGATACGCAGTATTTT. Translating gives CASSFRVLAPQPASTDTQYF.

The V gene is TRBV5-1, the J gene TRBJ2-3; D could derive from TRBD1 or TRBD2 (6 bases each). The CDR3 runs 15 residues. Germline CDR1 is SGHRS and CDR2 is YFSETQ. V shed 4 bases and J shed 0 bases, with 12 bases lying between them. CDR3 nucleotides: TGCGCCAGCAGCCTGAGGGGGGCTAGCACAGATACGCAGTATTTT. Translating gives CASSLRGASTDTQYF.

This clonotype was seen more than once but under ten times. V is TRBV28 and J is TRBJ2-1; 10 nucleotides agree with TRBD1. This CDR3 comprises 16 residues. Germline V gene lookup returns CDR1 MDHEN and CDR2 SYDVKM. The V gene end was trimmed by 5 bases and the J gene end by 7 bases; junction bases not matched to a gene: 11. The CDR3 DNA follows: TGTGCCAGCAGTCCCCCCGGCGGGACAGGGGTGAATGAGCAGTTCTTC. Its translation: CASSPPGGTGVNEQFF.

This clonotype was picked up many times. The chain carries TRBV9 and TRBJ1-1; 9 bases align to TRBD1. The CDR3 is 15 residues long. After removal of 0 bases from V and 5 bases from J, the junction contained 5 bases not matched to a gene. Germline CDR1 SGDLS, CDR2 YYNGEE. The CDR3 bases are TGTGCCAGCAGCGTAGTCGGGACAGGGAGGACTGAAGCTTTCTTT. It translates to CASSVVGTGRTEAFF.

This clonotype showed up just a few times. The chain joins TRBV5-1 to TRBJ1-4; D is possibly TRBD1 (6 bases). The CDR3 totals 14 residues. Germline-derived CDR1 and CDR2 are SGHRS and YFSETQ. The V gene lost 4 bases and the J gene lost 8 bases, with 15 bases spanning the gap. Here the CDR3 reads CASSPGAGEEKLFF. Here the CDR3 DNA reads TGCGCCAGCAGCCCCGGAGCAGGGGAAGAAAAACTGTTTTTT.

This clonotype was counted ten times or more. J is TRBJ2-3 and V is TRBV6-5; tentatively, D is TRBD1 (5 bases). V lost 7 bases and J lost 4, with 15 bases in between. The CDR3 has 14 amino acids. Germline CDR1 and CDR2: MNHEY and SVGAGI. The CDR3 DNA reads as TGTGCCAGCACCACAGGTTGGGAAGCAGATACGCAGTATTTT. Protein product: CASTTGWEADTQYF.

This clonotype was counted only a few times. This CDR3 reads CASSGTINQPQHF. CDR3 sequence (DNA): TGTGCCAGCAGTGGTACGATTAATCAGCCCCAGCATTTT. The gene calls are TRBV6-2 or TRBV6-3 and TRBJ1-5; D remains ambiguous. The germline V and J ends were trimmed by 5 bases and 4 bases, with 9 bases remaining between them. The CDR3 is 13 residues long. Germline lookup yields CDR1 MNHEY and CDR2 SVGEGT.

With respect to this clonotype: It may be a read error: a sequence one base away is much more abundant. This rearrangement joins TRBV27 to TRBJ1-5; 8 bases match TRBD1. The CDR3 spans 15 residues. Germline CDR1 and CDR2: MNHEY and SMNVEV (reference sequence). V shed 7 bases and J 3 bases; nucleotides not matched to a gene: 8. The CDR3 protein is CASKVGQGPNQPQHF. The CDR3 DNA sequence: TGTGCCAGCAAGGTCGGACAGGGCCCCAATCAGCCCCAGCATTTT.

This clonotype came up many times. The chain has TRBV29-1 and TRBJ2-2; TRBD2 aligns across 12 bases. Germline CDR1 and CDR2: SQVTM and ANQGSEA. The CDR3 consists of 16 residues. The V and J ends lost 2 bases and 7 bases, in that order; junction bases with no gene match: 8. CDR3 nucleotides: TGCAGCGTTGAAACTAGCGGGAGGTTCTGGGGCGGGGAGCTGTTTTTT. Amino acid sequence: CSVETSGRFWGGELFF.

This clonotype has at least ten counts. The gene calls are TRBV7-8 and TRBJ1-1; no firm D call. The V and J ends lost 7 bases and 0 bases respectively, with 18 bases between them. The CDR3 is made up of 16 amino acids. Germline V lookup: CDR1 SGHVS, CDR2 FQNEAQ. This CDR3 is CASKPQYQQLNTEAFF. CDR3 nucleotide sequence: TGTGCCAGCAAGCCCCAATATCAGCAGCTGAACACTGAAGCTTTCTTT.

The CDR3 spells CASSNPVTSGRGSEQFF. CDR3 nucleotide sequence: TGTGCCAGCAGTAATCCCGTCACTAGCGGGAGAGGTAGTGAGCAGTTCTTC. This sequence joins TRBV6-2 or TRBV6-3 and TRBJ2-1; 11 bases line up with TRBD2. Germline V CDR1 and CDR2: MNHEY, SVGEGT. The CDR3 is made up of 17 amino acids. V shed 5 bases, J shed 9 bases, and the junction held 15 bases outside the gene matches.

This clonotype came up a few times. The V gene is TRBV12-3 or TRBV12-4, the J gene TRBJ1-1; D is perhaps TRBD1 (5 bases). Trimming pared 4 bases from V and 1 base from J, leaving 10 bases between. This CDR3 region has 14 residues. As DNA, the CDR3 is TGTGCCAGCAGTTCGGGACTCCAGAACACTGAAGCTTTCTTT. Residues: CASSSGLQNTEAFF.

A few counts support this clonotype. V usage is TRBV6-2 or TRBV6-3 and J usage is TRBJ2-7; no definite D call. CDR3 size: 14 residues. Germline V gene data show CDR1 as MNHEY and CDR2 as SVGEGT. V lost 4 bases and J lost 0, with 10 bases in between. The CDR3 reads CASSLGYPSYEQYV. DNA of the CDR3: TGTGCCAGCAGTTTGGGGTATCCCTCCTACGAGCAGTACGTC.

The sample holds a few counts of this clonotype. The CDR3 DNA sequence: TGTGCCAGCAGCTCCCGCGGGACCAGTTATAGCAATCAGCCCCAGCATTTT. This sequence encodes CASSSRGTSYSNQPQHF. The rearrangement joins TRBV7-2 to TRBJ1-5; weak D call: TRBD1 (5 bases). Germline V gene data show CDR1 as SGHTA and CDR2 as FQGNSA. Between the trimmed V and J ends, which lost 4 bases and 0 bases, there was a span of 16 bases. The CDR3 is 17 residues long.

This clonotype appeared a few times. The J gene is TRBJ2-3, the V gene TRBV24-1; D ambiguous. The CDR3 is made up of 16 amino acids. CDR1 and CDR2 from the germline V gene are KGHDR and SFDVKD. The V and J ends lost 0 bases and 0 bases respectively, with 9 bases between them. For the CDR3, the DNA is TGTGCCACCAGTGATTTGAGACTTACTAGCACAGATACGCAGTATTTT. Translated, it gives CATSDLRLTSTDTQYF.

This clonotype was counted many times. The rearrangement uses TRBV4-3 and TRBJ2-5; perhaps TRBD2 as D (5 bases). The length of the CDR3 is 16 residues. V was trimmed by 0 bases and J by 2 bases, leaving 13 bases between them. Looked up from germline, CDR1 is LGHNA and CDR2 is YSLEER. The CDR3 spells CASSQEARGNQETQYF. Written as DNA, the CDR3 is TGCGCCAGCAGCCAAGAAGCCCGAGGGAATCAAGAGACCCAGTACTTC.

The chain joins TRBV30 to TRBJ1-1, with D uncertain. The V gene's germline CDR1 is GTSNPN and CDR2 SVGIG (reference sequence). Trimming removed 1 base at V and 1 base at J, with 10 bases between. This CDR3 region has 14 residues. CDR3: CAWSDGVTNTEAFF. As DNA, the CDR3 is TGTGCCTGGAGTGACGGGGTTACGAACACTGAAGCTTTCTTT.

The chain recombines TRBV12-3 or TRBV12-4 with TRBJ2-1; 9 bases are shared with TRBD1. This CDR3 is built from 14 residues. J lost 8 bases, V lost 4 bases, and 6 bases had no gene match. This CDR3 is CASSWETGGYEQFF. CDR3 bases: TGTGCCAGCAGTTGGGAGACAGGGGGGTATGAGCAGTTCTTC.

This rearrangement joins TRBV5-4 to TRBJ1-1; D is uncertain. The CDR3 runs 13 residues. Germline V CDR1 and CDR2: SGHNT, YYREEE (reference sequence). Trimming removed 6 bases at V and 0 bases at J, with 9 bases between. For the CDR3, the DNA is TGTGCCAGCACCGGGCAGATGAACACTGAAGCTTTCTTT. Its protein is CASTGQMNTEAFF.

In its sample, this clonotype was seen a few times. The chain joins TRBV28 to TRBJ1-4, with D perhaps TRBD1 (5 bases). Germline CDR1 is MDHEN and CDR2 is SYDVKM. V dropped 6 bases and J dropped 2 bases, with 13 bases sitting between them. The CDR3 is made up of 15 amino acids. The DNA for the CDR3 is TGTGCCAGCAGCCGATTGACAGCGACTAATGAAAAACTGTTTTTT. It translates to CASSRLTATNEKLFF.

V and J are TRBV19 and TRBJ1-5; no clear D. Germline V gives CDR1 LNHDA, CDR2 SQIVND (reference sequence). The CDR3 covers 16 residues. With 0 bases removed from V and 11 bases from J, the gap between germline ends came to 20 bases. CDR3: CASSIETFTGSASQHF. DNA for the CDR3: TGTGCCAGTAGTATAGAAACATTCACCGGGTCTGCCTCCCAGCATTTT.

This clonotype occurred a few times. This chain joins TRBV5-5 and TRBJ2-2; no definite D call. Trimming stripped 0 bases from V and 7 bases from J, with 7 bases between. Germline assignment: CDR1 SGHKS and CDR2 YYEKEE (reference sequence). The CDR3 consists of 13 residues. This CDR3 is CASSLDVNGELFF. Here the CDR3 DNA reads TGTGCCAGCAGCTTGGATGTGAACGGGGAGCTGTTTTTT.

This clonotype was detected only a few times. This chain joins TRBV30 and TRBJ1-2, with a tentative D call TRBD1 (5 bases). The V end was cut by 3 bases, the J end by 4 bases, with 12 bases between. CDR1 and CDR2 (germline): GTSNPN, SVGIG (reference sequence). This CDR3 is 13 amino acids long. CDR3 in DNA: TGTGCCTGGAGCACGACGGGGGGCTATGGCTACACCTTC. Translated: CAWSTTGGYGYTF.

There are a few counts of this clonotype. V gene TRBV9 combines with J gene TRBJ1-1; 9 nucleotides match TRBD1. CDR1 is SGDLS and CDR2 is YYNGEE in the germline V gene. The CDR3 spans 14 residues. V lost 4 bases to trimming and J lost 13 bases; unmatched junction nucleotides: 14. The CDR3 region is CASSPTDRGLVDFF. In nucleotides, the CDR3 is TGTGCCAGCAGCCCTACGGACAGGGGTCTTGTCGATTTCTTT.

The chain employs TRBV24-1 and TRBJ2-5, with D possibly matching TRBD2 (6 bases). Per the germline V gene, CDR1 is KGHDR and CDR2 is SFDVKD. The V gene lost 4 bases and the J gene lost 4 bases, with 15 bases spanning the gap. The CDR3 runs 15 residues. The CDR3 nucleotides are TGTGCCACCAGTGACCGCGGGGACGTAGCAGAGACCCAGTACTTC. Translating it yields CATSDRGDVAETQYF.

This clonotype came up a few times. The chain recombines TRBV6-5 with TRBJ2-3; D tentatively fits TRBD1 or TRBD2 (5 bases each). Trimming took 6 bases from V and 2 from J, leaving 12 bases between them. The CDR3 has 14 amino acids. CDR1 MNHEY and CDR2 SVGAGI come from the germline V gene. The CDR3 region is CASRSGTPTDTQYF. The CDR3 nucleotides read TGTGCCAGCAGATCCGGGACCCCCACAGATACGCAGTATTTT.

CDR3 region: CATSDRGKNGYTF. Written as DNA, the CDR3 is TGTGCCACCAGTGATAGAGGGAAAAATGGCTACACCTTC. The V gene is TRBV24-1, the J gene TRBJ1-2, with D hard to call. CDR1 and CDR2 from the germline V gene are KGHDR and SFDVKD. The CDR3 consists of 13 residues. V lost 3 bases, J lost 6 bases, and 10 bases lay in between.

This chain connects TRBV20-1 to TRBJ2-3; 7 bases align to TRBD2. The CDR3 extends over 14 amino acids. Germline-derived CDR1 and CDR2 are DFQATT and SNEGSKA (reference sequence). The trim removed 5 bases at V and 3 bases at J, leaving 8 bases unmatched. Written as DNA, the CDR3 is TGCAGTGCTGCCAAGGGACTACTAACAGATACGCAGTATTTT. Amino acids: CSAAKGLLTDTQYF.

This clonotype was seen many times. V gene TRBV12-3 or TRBV12-4 combines with J gene TRBJ1-5; 9 bases fit TRBD1. The CDR3 spans 15 residues. The ends lost 6 bases at V and 1 base at J; junction bases unmatched: 4. This chain's CDR3 is CASSHGQGSNQPQHF. Here the CDR3 DNA reads TGTGCCAGCAGCCACGGACAGGGGAGCAATCAGCCCCAGCATTTT.